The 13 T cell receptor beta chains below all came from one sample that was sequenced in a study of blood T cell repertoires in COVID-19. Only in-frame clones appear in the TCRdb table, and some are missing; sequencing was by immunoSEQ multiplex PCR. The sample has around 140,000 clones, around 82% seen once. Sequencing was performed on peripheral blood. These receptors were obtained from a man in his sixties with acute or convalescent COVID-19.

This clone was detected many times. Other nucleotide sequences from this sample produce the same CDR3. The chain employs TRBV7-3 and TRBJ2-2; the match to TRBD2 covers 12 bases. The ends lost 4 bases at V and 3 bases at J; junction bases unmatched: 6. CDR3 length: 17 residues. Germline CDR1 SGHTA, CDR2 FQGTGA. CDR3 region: CASSSLAGGPDTGELFF. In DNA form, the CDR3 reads TGTGCCAGCAGCTCCCTAGCGGGGGGGCCGGACACCGGGGAGCTGTTTTTT.

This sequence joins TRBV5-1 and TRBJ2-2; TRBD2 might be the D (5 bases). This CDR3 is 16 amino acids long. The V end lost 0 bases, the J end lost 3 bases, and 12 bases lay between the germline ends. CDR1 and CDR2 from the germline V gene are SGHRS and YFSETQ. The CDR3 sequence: CASSLGGADYTGELFF. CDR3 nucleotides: TGCGCCAGCAGCTTGGGGGGAGCGGACTACACCGGGGAGCTGTTTTTT.

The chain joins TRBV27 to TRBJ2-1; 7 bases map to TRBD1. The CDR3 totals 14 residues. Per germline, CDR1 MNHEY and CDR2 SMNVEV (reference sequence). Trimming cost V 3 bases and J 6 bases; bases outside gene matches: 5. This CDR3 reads CASSFRRDSNEQFF. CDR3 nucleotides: TGTGCCAGCAGTTTTCGCCGGGACAGCAATGAGCAGTTCTTC.

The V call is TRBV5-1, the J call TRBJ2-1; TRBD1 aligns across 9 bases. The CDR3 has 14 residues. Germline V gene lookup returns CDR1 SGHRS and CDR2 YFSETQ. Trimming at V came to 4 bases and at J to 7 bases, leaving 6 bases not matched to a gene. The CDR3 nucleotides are TGCGCCAGCAGCGGAGGGGACAGGGTTAATGAGCAGTTCTTC. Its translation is CASSGGDRVNEQFF.

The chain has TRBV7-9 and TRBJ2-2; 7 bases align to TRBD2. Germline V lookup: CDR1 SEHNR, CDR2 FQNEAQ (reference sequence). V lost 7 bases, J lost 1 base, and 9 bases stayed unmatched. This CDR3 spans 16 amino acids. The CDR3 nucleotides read TGTGCCAGCATTCCCACCCCGGGGGGGAACACCGGGGAGCTGTTTTTT. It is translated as CASIPTPGGNTGELFF. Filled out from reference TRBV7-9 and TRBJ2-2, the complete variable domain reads DTGVSQNPRHKITKRGQNVTFRCDPISEHNRLYWYRQTLGQGPEFLTYFQNEAQLEKSRLLSDRFSAERPKGSFSTLEIQRTEQGDSAMYLCASIPTPGGNTGELFFGEGSRLTVL.

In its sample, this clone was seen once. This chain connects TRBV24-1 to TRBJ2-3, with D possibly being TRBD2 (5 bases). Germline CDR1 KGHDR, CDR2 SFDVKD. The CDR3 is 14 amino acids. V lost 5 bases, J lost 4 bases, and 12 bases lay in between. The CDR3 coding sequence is TGTGCCACCAGTGTGCGGGTTCTCCCAGATACGCAGTATTTT. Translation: CATSVRVLPDTQYF.

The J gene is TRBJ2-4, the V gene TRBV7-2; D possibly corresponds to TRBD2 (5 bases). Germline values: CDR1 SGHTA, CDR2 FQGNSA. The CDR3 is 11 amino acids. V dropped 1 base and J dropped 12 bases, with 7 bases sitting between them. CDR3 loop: CASSLVGSQYF. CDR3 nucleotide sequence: TGTGCCAGCAGCTTAGTTGGGAGTCAGTACTTC.

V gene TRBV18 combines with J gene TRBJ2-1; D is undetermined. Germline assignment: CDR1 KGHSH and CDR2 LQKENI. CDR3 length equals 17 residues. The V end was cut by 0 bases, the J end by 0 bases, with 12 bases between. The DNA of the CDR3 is TGTGCCAGCTCACCACCGGAGTCACCGACCTCCTACAATGAGCAGTTCTTC. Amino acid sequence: CASSPPESPTSYNEQFF.

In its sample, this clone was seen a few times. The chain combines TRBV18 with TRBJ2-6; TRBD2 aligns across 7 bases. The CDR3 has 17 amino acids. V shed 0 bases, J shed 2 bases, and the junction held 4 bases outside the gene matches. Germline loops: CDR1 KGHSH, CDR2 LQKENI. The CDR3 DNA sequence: TGTGCCAGCTCACCACCGGGAGGGGCCCCTGGGGCCAACGTCCTGACTTTC. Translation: CASSPPGGAPGANVLTF.

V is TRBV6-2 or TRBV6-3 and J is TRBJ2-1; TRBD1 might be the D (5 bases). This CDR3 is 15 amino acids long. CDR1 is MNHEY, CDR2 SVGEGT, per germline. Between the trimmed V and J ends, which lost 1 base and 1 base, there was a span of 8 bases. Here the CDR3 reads CASSYLAGSYNEQFF. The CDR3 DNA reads TGTGCCAGCAGTTACTTGGCAGGGTCCTACAATGAGCAGTTCTTC.

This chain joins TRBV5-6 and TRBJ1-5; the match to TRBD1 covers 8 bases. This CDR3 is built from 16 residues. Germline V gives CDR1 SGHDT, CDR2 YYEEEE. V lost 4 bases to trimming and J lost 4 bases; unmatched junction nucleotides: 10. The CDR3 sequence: CASSTNRWDRNQPQHF. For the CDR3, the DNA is TGTGCCAGCAGCACGAACCGTTGGGACAGGAATCAGCCCCAGCATTTT. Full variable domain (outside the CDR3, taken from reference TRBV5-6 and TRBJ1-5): DAGVTQSPTHLIKTRGQQVTLRCSPKSGHDTVSWYQQALGQGPQFIFQYYEEEERQRGNFPDRFSGHQFPNYSSELNVNALLLGDSALYLCASSTNRWDRNQPQHFGDGTRLSIL.

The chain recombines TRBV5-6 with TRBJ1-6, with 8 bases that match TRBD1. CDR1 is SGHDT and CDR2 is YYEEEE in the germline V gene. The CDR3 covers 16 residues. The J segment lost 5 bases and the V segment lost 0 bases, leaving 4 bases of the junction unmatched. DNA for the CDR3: TGTGCCAGCAGCTTGGGACAGGGGCTTGATAATTCACCCCTCCACTTT. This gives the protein CASSLGQGLDNSPLHF. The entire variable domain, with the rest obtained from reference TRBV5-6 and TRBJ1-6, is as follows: DAGVTQSPTHLIKTRGQQVTLRCSPKSGHDTVSWYQQALGQGPQFIFQYYEEEERQRGNFPDRFSGHQFPNYSSELNVNALLLGDSALYLCASSLGQGLDNSPLHFGNGTRLTVT.

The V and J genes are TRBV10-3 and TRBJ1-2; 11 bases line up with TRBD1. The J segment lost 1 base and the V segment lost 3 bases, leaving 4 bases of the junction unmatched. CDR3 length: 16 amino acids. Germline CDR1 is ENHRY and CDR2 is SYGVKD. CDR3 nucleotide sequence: TGTGCCATCAGTGAAAGGGGACAGGGGGGTAACTATGGCTACACCTTC. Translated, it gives CAISERGQGGNYGYTF.